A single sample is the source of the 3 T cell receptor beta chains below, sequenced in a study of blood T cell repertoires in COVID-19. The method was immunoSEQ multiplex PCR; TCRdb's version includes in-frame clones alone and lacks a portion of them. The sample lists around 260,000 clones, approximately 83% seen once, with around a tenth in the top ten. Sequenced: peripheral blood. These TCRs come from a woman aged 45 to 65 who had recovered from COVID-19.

CDR3 DNA sequence: TGTGCCAGCAGCCCAAGACGGGGATCCGGGGAGACCCAGTACTTC. Its protein is CASSPRRGSGETQYF. This rearrangement joins TRBV3-1 (or the pseudogene TRBV3-2) to TRBJ2-5, with a weak D call TRBD2 (5 bases). The CDR3 covers 15 residues. Germline CDR1 and CDR2: LGHDT and YNNKEL (reference sequence). V shed 4 bases and J shed 5 bases, with 17 bases lying between them.

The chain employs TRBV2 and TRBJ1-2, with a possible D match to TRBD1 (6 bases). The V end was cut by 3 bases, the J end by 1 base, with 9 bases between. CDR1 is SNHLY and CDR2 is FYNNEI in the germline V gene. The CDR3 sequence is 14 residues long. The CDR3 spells CASSETGVNYGYTF. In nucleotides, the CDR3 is TGTGCCAGCAGTGAGACAGGAGTTAACTATGGCTACACCTTC.

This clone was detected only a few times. The CDR3 loop reads CASSLEAGSTHTQYF. The DNA for the CDR3 is TGTGCCAGCAGCTTAGAGGCGGGGAGTACCCATACGCAGTATTTT. This chain links TRBV7-9 with TRBJ2-3; tentatively, D is TRBD2 (6 bases). This CDR3 has 15 residues. Trimming took 1 base from V and 7 from J, leaving 15 bases between them. The V gene's germline CDR1 is SEHNR and CDR2 FQNEAQ (reference sequence).